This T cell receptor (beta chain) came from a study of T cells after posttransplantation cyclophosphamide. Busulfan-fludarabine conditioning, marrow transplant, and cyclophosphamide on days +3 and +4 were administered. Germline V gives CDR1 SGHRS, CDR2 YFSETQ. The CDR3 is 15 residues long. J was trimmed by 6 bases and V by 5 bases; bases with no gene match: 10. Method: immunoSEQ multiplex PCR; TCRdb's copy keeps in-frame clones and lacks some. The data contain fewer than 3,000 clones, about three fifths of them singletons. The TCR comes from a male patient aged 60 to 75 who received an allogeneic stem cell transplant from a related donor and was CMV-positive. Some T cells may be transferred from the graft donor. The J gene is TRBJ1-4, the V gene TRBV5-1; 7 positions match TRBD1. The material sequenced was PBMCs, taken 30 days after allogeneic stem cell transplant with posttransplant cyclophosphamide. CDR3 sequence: CASRQDRTGYEKLFF. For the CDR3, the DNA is TGCGCCAGCAGGCAAGATCGGACAGGATATGAAAAACTGTTTTTT. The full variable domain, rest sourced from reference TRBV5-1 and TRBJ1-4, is KAGVTQTPRYLIKTRGQQVTLSCSPISGHRSVSWYQQTPGQGLQFLFEYFSETQRNKGNFPGRFSGRQFSNSRSEMNVSTLELGDSALYLCASRQDRTGYEKLFFGSGTQLSVL.